This T cell receptor (beta chain) emerged from a study of chemoradiotherapy in HPV16-positive cancers. Study conclusions and caveats: HPV-responsive T-cell expansion during chemoradiotherapy was linked to improved recurrence-free survival in HPV16-positive patients.

Samples were taken several times over chemoradiotherapy. This table comes from immunoSEQ multiplex PCR, and its TCRdb copy is limited to in-frame clones, with some not included. The top ten hold about 4.8% of the sample, which has more than 35,000 clones, 65% to 80% seen once. With regard to this clone: Its antigen is not identified.

This clonotype was obtained from a human donor with HPV-associated anogenital cancer. The sample here was blood, taken from a patient who underwent chemoradiotherapy.

CDR3 loop: CASSLYQGDEAFF. Written as DNA, the CDR3 is TGTGCCAGCAGCTTATACCAGGGAGATGAAGCTTTCTTT. The chain combines TRBV7-2 with TRBJ1-1, with a weak D call TRBD1 (5 bases). The V end lost 2 bases, the J end lost 7 bases, and 11 bases lay between the germline ends. CDR1 is SGHTA, CDR2 FQGNSA, per germline. The CDR3 totals 13 residues. Looking up the rest from reference TRBV7-2 and TRBJ1-1 gives the full variable domain: GAGVSQSPSNKVTEKGKDVELRCDPISGHTALYWYRQSLGQGLEFLIYFQGNSAPDKSGLPSDRFSAERTGGSVSTLTIQRTQQEDSAVYLCASSLYQGDEAFFGQGTRLTVV.